One sample yielded the 23 T cell receptor beta chains listed below, sequenced in a study of blood T cell repertoires in COVID-19. Produced via immunoSEQ multiplex PCR; TCRdb's table is partial and in-frame only. Among 200,000 to 250,000 clones listed, approximately 87% were seen once. Sequencing was performed on PBMCs or T cells enriched from blood (not recorded which). The receptor set was obtained from a woman aged 45-59 years in a cohort exposed to, infected with or recovered from COVID-19 (not recorded which).

V gene TRBV3-1 (or the pseudogene TRBV3-2) combines with J gene TRBJ2-2; TRBD2 aligns across 13 bases. Looked up from germline, CDR1 is LGHDT and CDR2 is YNNKEL (reference sequence). The trim removed 4 bases at V and 6 bases at J, leaving 2 bases unmatched. The CDR3 is 15 residues long. In DNA, the CDR3 is TGTGCCAGCAGCCTTACTAGCGGGGGGGCCGGGGAGCTGTTTTTT. It codes for CASSLTSGGAGELFF.

This clone was recorded only once. This chain connects TRBV5-5 to TRBJ1-2; 7 bases are a match to TRBD1. This CDR3 region has 15 residues. V lost 1 base and J lost 0; bases outside the gene matches: 3. Per the germline V gene, CDR1 is SGHKS and CDR2 is YYEKEE (reference sequence). The CDR3 nucleotides are TGTGCCAGCAGCTTGACCCAGGGGGCTAACTATGGCTACACCTTC. Translation gives CASSLTQGANYGYTF.

The chain is built from TRBV6-5 and TRBJ2-7, with 10 positions matching TRBD1. The trim removed 4 bases at V and 7 bases at J, leaving 1 base unmatched. CDR3 length: 12 amino acids. Germline CDR1 MNHEY, CDR2 SVGAGI. CDR3 nucleotide sequence: TGTGCCAGCAGTTCGGACAGGGGGGAGCAGTACTTC. It specifies CASSSDRGEQYF.

This chain connects TRBV4-1 to TRBJ1-2; the D gene is possibly TRBD1 (6 bases). The CDR3 extends over 15 amino acids. Looked up from germline, CDR1 is MGHRA and CDR2 is YSYEKL. Trimming pared 4 bases from V and 7 bases from J, leaving 19 bases between. The CDR3 coding sequence is TGCGCCAGCAGCCCCGTCGAAACGGACAGCCGTGGCTACACCTTC. Translating it yields CASSPVETDSRGYTF.

This rearrangement joins TRBV12-5 to TRBJ1-1, with D maybe TRBD1 (6 bases). V was clipped by 1 base and J by 0 bases, with 24 bases between them. Germline CDR1 and CDR2: LGHNT and FRNRAP. There are 20 residues in the CDR3. The CDR3 here is CASGLDLTGGLALMNTEAFF. The CDR3 nucleotides are TGTGCTAGTGGTTTGGACCTAACGGGGGGGCTAGCCCTAATGAACACTGAAGCTTTCTTT.

The chain uses TRBV24-1 and TRBJ1-2; 10 positions match TRBD1. Trimming at V came to 4 bases and at J to 9 bases, leaving 7 bases not matched to a gene. Germline CDR1 is KGHDR and CDR2 is SFDVKD. CDR3 length: 14 residues. CDR3 in DNA: TGTGCCACCAGTGACAAGGACAGGGGGATGAGCTACACCTTC. Translating it yields CATSDKDRGMSYTF.

V usage is TRBV18 and J usage is TRBJ2-1, with 7 bases fitting TRBD2. V lost 1 base, J lost 5 bases, and 2 bases stayed unmatched. This CDR3 has 14 residues. Germline CDR1 reads KGHSH; CDR2 reads LQKENI. This CDR3 is CASSPLGGDNEQFF. The CDR3 DNA sequence: TGTGCCAGCTCACCACTGGGAGGGGACAATGAGCAGTTCTTC.

The rearrangement joins TRBV19 to TRBJ1-5, with D possibly TRBD1 on 6 matching bases. The CDR3 runs 17 residues. Trimming stripped 5 bases from V and 2 bases from J, with 19 bases between. CDR1 LNHDA and CDR2 SQIVND come from the germline V gene (reference sequence). The CDR3 here is CASSYLWGGLGNQPQHF. DNA for the CDR3: TGTGCCAGTAGTTACCTTTGGGGGGGCTTAGGCAATCAGCCCCAGCATTTT. Variable domain in full (rest from reference TRBV19 and TRBJ1-5): DGGITQSPKYLFRKEGQNVTLSCEQNLNHDAMYWYRQDPGQGLRLIYYSQIVNDFQKGDIAEGYSVSREKKESFPLTVTSAQKNPTAFYLCASSYLWGGLGNQPQHFGDGTRLSIL.

Here the CDR3 reads CASKDRGNEKLFF. The CDR3, as DNA: TGTGCCAGCAAGGACAGAGGCAATGAAAAACTGTTTTTT. The rearrangement links TRBV12-3 or TRBV12-4 to TRBJ1-4, with D maybe TRBD1 (6 bases). Trimming cost V 7 bases and J 5 bases, with 11 bases left between them. The CDR3 loop spans 13 amino acids.

The chain uses TRBV7-2 and TRBJ2-5; 7 positions match TRBD2. V shed 6 bases and J 1 base; nucleotides not matched to a gene: 8. The germline gives CDR1 SGHTA, CDR2 FQGNSA. This CDR3 region has 15 residues. The CDR3 DNA is TGTGCCAGCAGTCCCCAGGGAGGGTCCCAAGAGACCCAGTACTTC. This translates into CASSPQGGSQETQYF. The whole variable domain, filled in from reference TRBV7-2 and TRBJ2-5, reads GAGVSQSPSNKVTEKGKDVELRCDPISGHTALYWYRQSLGQGLEFLIYFQGNSAPDKSGLPSDRFSAERTGGSVSTLTIQRTQQEDSAVYLCASSPQGGSQETQYFGPGTRLLVL.

The chain has TRBV3-1 (or the pseudogene TRBV3-2) and TRBJ1-1; D is possibly TRBD1 (5 bases). The V end lost 4 bases, the J end lost 3 bases, and 12 bases lay between the germline ends. This CDR3 has 14 residues. Germline CDR1 is LGHDT and CDR2 is YNNKEL (reference sequence). The CDR3 region is CASSLLGEDTEAFF. The CDR3 DNA is TGTGCCAGCAGCCTTCTAGGGGAGGACACTGAAGCTTTCTTT.

This CDR3 reads CASKVLDRATEAFF. The CDR3 DNA follows: TGTGCCAGTAAAGTGTTGGACAGGGCCACTGAAGCTTTCTTT. The chain joins TRBV19 to TRBJ1-1; 8 bases map to TRBD1. The CDR3 sequence is 14 residues long. CDR1 is LNHDA and CDR2 is SQIVND in the germline V gene (reference sequence). Trimming removed 7 bases from V and 4 bases from J; junction bases left unmatched: 8.

This chain uses TRBV29-1 with TRBJ1-2; D is unresolved. The CDR3 contains 16 residues. Germline V gene data show CDR1 as SQVTM and CDR2 as ANQGSEA. V was trimmed by 0 bases and J by 6 bases, leaving 20 bases between them. CDR3 protein: CSVEDNLGRPRDGYTF. The CDR3 DNA reads TGCAGCGTTGAAGATAACCTCGGTCGCCCTCGGGATGGCTACACCTTC.

The chain has TRBV29-1 and TRBJ2-1; D may be TRBD2 (6 bases). Per the germline V gene, CDR1 is SQVTM and CDR2 is ANQGSEA. The CDR3 runs 13 residues. The V end lost 4 bases, the J end lost 2 bases, and 9 bases lay between the germline ends. Here the CDR3 DNA reads TGCAGCGTTGCGGAGGGCGCCTACAATGAGCAGTTCTTC. Its translation is CSVAEGAYNEQFF.

V usage is TRBV12-3 or TRBV12-4 and J usage is TRBJ1-1, with 9 bases lining up with TRBD1. The CDR3 spans 13 residues. V was clipped by 2 bases and J by 8 bases; unmatched bases: 3. As DNA, the CDR3 is TGTGCCAGCAGTTTATTTGGACAGGGGGAAGCTTTCTTT. Translation: CASSLFGQGEAFF.

The chain links TRBV7-6 to TRBJ1-4; the match to TRBD1 covers 9 bases. V lost 1 base to trimming and J lost 11 bases; unmatched junction nucleotides: 11. The CDR3 covers 16 residues. Germline loops: CDR1 SGHVS, CDR2 FNYEAQ. CDR3 nucleotides: TGTGCCAGCAGCTTAGAAGGAAGGACAGGGGATGGGAAACTGTTTTTT. Translation gives CASSLEGRTGDGKLFF.

The chain recombines TRBV7-2 with TRBJ2-1; no clear D gene. V gave up 5 bases and J gave up 0 bases, with 14 bases separating them. CDR1 is SGHTA and CDR2 is FQGNSA in the germline V gene. This CDR3 comprises 16 residues. The CDR3 coding sequence is TGTGCCAGCAGCCCCACGCAGGTCAGCTCCTACAATGAGCAGTTCTTC. It specifies CASSPTQVSSYNEQFF. Drawing the rest from reference TRBV7-2 and TRBJ2-1, the complete variable domain is GAGVSQSPSNKVTEKGKDVELRCDPISGHTALYWYRQSLGQGLEFLIYFQGNSAPDKSGLPSDRFSAERTGGSVSTLTIQRTQQEDSAVYLCASSPTQVSSYNEQFFGPGTRLTVL.

This chain connects TRBV5-6 to TRBJ1-5; D is ambiguous. Per the germline V gene, CDR1 is SGHDT and CDR2 is YYEEEE. This CDR3 spans 14 amino acids. V was trimmed by 4 bases and J by 6 bases, leaving 14 bases between them. Here the CDR3 DNA reads TGTGCCAGCAGCCGCCTCGCACGGGGTCAGCCCCAGCATTTT. Encoded protein: CASSRLARGQPQHF.

CDR3 DNA: TGTGCCAGCAGTTTACTAGGGCGGGGGAGGGAGCAGTACTTC. Its protein is CASSLLGRGREQYF. This chain connects TRBV27 to TRBJ2-7, with 7 bases that match TRBD2. This CDR3 has 14 amino acids. Germline V gene sequence: CDR1 MNHEY, CDR2 SMNVEV (reference sequence). V trimming: 2 bases; J trimming: 7 bases; junction bases outside the gene matches: 8.

V usage is TRBV18 and J usage is TRBJ1-4; TRBD1 matches 7 bases. With V trimmed by 3 bases and J by 5 bases, 3 bases remained unmatched. The CDR3 loop spans 14 amino acids. Looked up from germline, CDR1 is KGHSH and CDR2 is LQKENI. CDR3 nucleotides: TGTGCCAGCTCACCCCAGACAGGGAATGAAAAACTGTTTTTT. This sequence encodes CASSPQTGNEKLFF.

This clone has only one observation. The CDR3 protein is CASSSAGSSYNEQFF. DNA for the CDR3: TGTGCCAGCAGCTCAGCGGGGAGCTCCTACAATGAGCAGTTCTTC. The chain is built from TRBV9 and TRBJ2-1; TRBD2 matches 7 bases. The CDR3 is 15 amino acids. CDR1 and CDR2 from the germline V gene are SGDLS and YYNGEE. Losses at the gene ends were 4 bases for V and 0 bases for J; bases not matched to a gene: 4.

The V and J genes are TRBV30 and TRBJ1-1; no clear D. Germline CDR1 reads GTSNPN; CDR2 reads SVGIG (reference sequence). V was shortened by 3 bases and J by 0 bases, with 5 bases between the two germline ends. The CDR3 runs 12 residues. CDR3 amino acids: CAWRQMNTEAFF. The CDR3 DNA reads TGTGCCTGGAGGCAGATGAACACTGAAGCTTTCTTT.

Worth noting for this clone: The sample contains more than one DNA sequence encoding this CDR3. This chain joins TRBV5-1 and TRBJ1-6; TRBD1 aligns across 9 bases. V lost 0 bases and J lost 8; bases outside the gene matches: 3. The CDR3 is made up of 15 amino acids. Germline CDR1 and CDR2: SGHRS and YFSETQ. DNA for the CDR3: TGCGCCAGCAGCTTGGAGGGACAGGGTCATTCACCCCTCCACTTT. The encoded protein is CASSLEGQGHSPLHF.